What follows are 28 T cell receptor beta chains derived from one specimen sequenced in a study of shared clonotypes between healthy human individuals (dated by TCRdb to the early 2020s). Preparation of the library involved the immunoSEQ multiplex PCR assay. TCRdb re-hosts the immuneACCESS table, in-frame sequences only. Its copies lack some clones; in the studies checked, an unresolved V gene accounts for under half of them, and the cause for the rest is not known. The sample records millions of clones, more than 90% of which are singletons. The ten largest clonotypes hold about 0.13% of the sample. Sequenced material: naive CD4+ T cells sorted from blood. Interpreted using the paper, the cell subset or site label stands for: CD45RA+ positively selected. Source of these receptors: a man aged 18 to 30 in good health.

V is TRBV15 and J is TRBJ1-4, with D hard to call. The CDR3 runs to 14 residues. The V gene lost 3 bases and the J gene lost 8 bases, with 13 bases spanning the gap. From germline, CDR1 is LNHNV and CDR2 YYDKDF (reference sequence). The CDR3 is CATSRKGTDEKLFF. The CDR3 DNA reads as TGTGCCACCAGCAGGAAGGGAACAGACGAAAAACTGTTTTTT.

The chain recombines TRBV10-2 with TRBJ1-1; 7 positions agree with TRBD1. This CDR3 region has 14 residues. CDR1 and CDR2 (germline): WSHSY, SAAADI. The junction had 3 bases not matched to a gene; V was cut back by 5 bases and J by 0 bases. The CDR3 DNA is TGCGCCAGCAGTTGGGACAGACTGAACACTGAAGCTTTCTTT. Protein sequence: CASSWDRLNTEAFF.

The V gene is TRBV21-1, the J gene TRBJ1-2; TRBD1 is the table's D call, not checked against the DNA. TRBV21-1 is marked as a pseudogene. This CDR3 has 15 amino acids. The CDR3 bases are TGTGCCAGCAGCCCACCTGCAGGGACAGACTATGGCTACACCTTC. Translated: CASSPPAGTDYGYTF.

This clone was observed a single time. The chain couples TRBV7-9 to TRBJ1-4, with TRBD1 identical over 7 bases. V trimming: 5 bases; J trimming: 4 bases; junction bases outside the gene matches: 4. The CDR3 runs 14 residues. Germline CDR1 is SEHNR and CDR2 is FQNEAQ (reference sequence). The CDR3 sequence is CASSRDRDNEKLFF. The CDR3 DNA follows: TGTGCCAGCAGCCGGGACAGAGATAATGAAAAACTGTTTTTT.

The gene calls are TRBV10-3 and TRBJ2-2; the match to TRBD1 covers 10 bases. The trim removed 4 bases at V and 7 bases at J, leaving 6 bases unmatched. The V gene's germline CDR1 is ENHRY and CDR2 SYGVKD. The CDR3 loop spans 15 amino acids. The CDR3 loop reads CAISGGTGVGGELFF. CDR3 sequence (DNA): TGTGCCATCAGTGGCGGGACAGGGGTAGGCGGGGAGCTGTTTTTT.

This chain links TRBV5-6 with TRBJ1-1; maybe TRBD1 (5 bases). CDR1 is SGHDT, CDR2 YYEEEE, per germline. V lost 4 bases, J lost 10 bases, and 14 bases lay in between. This CDR3 comprises 12 residues. The CDR3 reads CASSRVGEGAFF. The CDR3 region has the DNA TGTGCCAGCAGCCGTGTGGGGGAGGGAGCTTTCTTT.

V and J are TRBV6-6 and TRBJ1-1, with 8 nucleotides matching TRBD1. The germline V gene has CDR1 MNHNY and CDR2 SVGAGI (reference sequence). V lost 6 bases to trimming and J lost 4 bases; unmatched junction nucleotides: 10. The CDR3 contains 15 residues. This chain's CDR3 is CASRDQGAPGTEAFF. As DNA, the CDR3 is TGTGCCAGCAGAGACCAGGGGGCGCCGGGCACTGAAGCTTTCTTT.

The CDR3 loop reads CASSYGGLGSGNTIYF. CDR3 in DNA: TGTGCCAGCAGTTATGGGGGATTGGGCTCTGGAAACACCATATATTTT. The chain combines TRBV6-5 with TRBJ1-3, with D maybe TRBD1 (5 bases). Trimming took 3 bases from V and 0 from J, leaving 12 bases between them. CDR1 and CDR2 from the germline V gene are MNHEY and SVGAGI. This CDR3 region has 16 residues.

The chain carries TRBV5-1 and TRBJ2-7; D possibly corresponds to TRBD1 (6 bases). V was shortened by 4 bases and J by 2 bases, with 10 bases between the two germline ends. There are 13 residues in the CDR3. Per the germline V gene, CDR1 is SGHRS and CDR2 is YFSETQ. This CDR3 reads CASSPNRAYEQYF. In DNA form, the CDR3 reads TGCGCCAGCAGCCCTAACAGGGCCTACGAGCAGTACTTC.

This clone showed up just once. The chain joins TRBV9 to TRBJ1-4; TRBD1 matches 11 bases. J lost 8 bases, V lost 3 bases, and 3 bases had no gene match. The CDR3 is made up of 14 amino acids. Germline V gene lookup returns CDR1 SGDLS and CDR2 YYNGEE. CDR3 nucleotide sequence: TGTGCCAGCAGCGCGGACAGGGGGCGCGAAAAACTGTTTTTT. It yields the protein CASSADRGREKLFF.

The chain combines TRBV4-2 with TRBJ2-3; TRBD2 matches at 10 bases. The germline V gene encodes CDR1 LGHNA and CDR2 YNFKEQ. The CDR3 extends over 17 amino acids. The trim removed 1 base at V and 4 bases at J, leaving 8 bases unmatched. DNA for the CDR3: TGTGCCAGCAGCCAAGCGCGAGCAGCGGGGGGGTCAGATACGCAGTATTTT. This codes for CASSQARAAGGSDTQYF.

Comment on this clone: Different DNA sequences within this sample yield the same CDR3. This rearrangement joins TRBV30 to TRBJ2-7; possibly TRBD1 or TRBD2 for D (5 bases each). There are 12 residues in the CDR3. V was pared by 5 bases and J by 3 bases, with 11 bases between. The V gene's germline CDR1 is GTSNPN and CDR2 SVGIG (reference sequence). The CDR3 bases are TGTGCCTGGTCAGTGGGGGACTACGAGCAGTACTTC. Protein product: CAWSVGDYEQYF.

The rearrangement joins TRBV30 to TRBJ2-7; D possibly corresponds to TRBD1 (6 bases). This CDR3 spans 13 amino acids. Per germline, CDR1 GTSNPN and CDR2 SVGIG (reference sequence). The V gene lost 2 bases and the J gene lost 2 bases, with 10 bases spanning the gap. The CDR3 spells CAWSQGKPYEQYF. In nucleotides, the CDR3 is TGTGCCTGGAGTCAGGGGAAGCCCTACGAGCAGTACTTC.

The chain combines TRBV5-6 with TRBJ1-4; TRBD1 matches 9 bases. CDR3 length: 16 amino acids. The V segment lost 3 bases and the J segment 0 bases; nucleotides outside the gene matches: 3. Germline-derived CDR1 and CDR2 are SGHDT and YYEEEE. CDR3 residues: CASSYRDRATNEKLFF. The DNA of the CDR3 is TGTGCCAGCAGCTACCGGGACAGGGCAACTAATGAAAAACTGTTTTTT.

V gene TRBV15 combines with J gene TRBJ1-4; perhaps TRBD1 as D (5 bases). Trimming removed 3 bases from V and 4 bases from J, with 9 bases in between. There are 14 residues in the CDR3. Germline V CDR1 and CDR2: LNHNV, YYDKDF (reference sequence). The CDR3 DNA sequence: TGTGCCACCAGCAGTAGACAGATTAATGAAAAACTGTTTTTT. Its translation is CATSSRQINEKLFF.

V is TRBV5-4 and J is TRBJ2-5, with D perhaps TRBD2 (6 bases). There are 17 residues in the CDR3. Germline CDR1 SGHNT, CDR2 YYREEE (reference sequence). V lost 0 bases and J lost 1, with 16 bases in between. The CDR3 DNA reads as TGTGCCAGCAGCTTGGCGTCGGTTAGCGGTCCCCAAGAGACCCAGTACTTC. Its translation: CASSLASVSGPQETQYF.

V is TRBV2 and J is TRBJ2-5; possibly TRBD2 for D (7 bases). Germline loops: CDR1 SNHLY, CDR2 FYNNEI. This CDR3 has 13 residues. V shed 3 bases and J shed 9 bases, with 14 bases lying between them. The CDR3 coding sequence is TGTGCCAGCAGTGAGGCGGGGGCCCCGCCCCAGTACTTC. Translated: CASSEAGAPPQYF.

The rearrangement uses TRBV7-2 and TRBJ1-1, with a tentative D call TRBD1 (6 bases). V lost 2 bases and J lost 8, with 15 bases in between. This CDR3 has 14 residues. CDR1 is SGHTA and CDR2 is FQGNSA in the germline V gene. The DNA for the CDR3 is TGTGCCAGCAGCTTATTGGGGGGGCTCTCCGAAGCTTTCTTT. Protein sequence: CASSLLGGLSEAFF.

V and J are TRBV11-1 and TRBJ1-3; 9 bases fit TRBD1. The ends lost 4 bases at V and 0 bases at J; junction bases unmatched: 4. Germline V CDR1 and CDR2: SGHAT, FQDESV (reference sequence). This CDR3 contains 16 residues. As DNA, the CDR3 is TGTGCCAGCAGCTCGGACAGGGGAATCTCTGGAAACACCATATATTTT. Translation gives CASSSDRGISGNTIYF.

The chain recombines TRBV6-5 with TRBJ2-4; D is perhaps TRBD2 (5 bases). The germline gives CDR1 MNHEY, CDR2 SVGAGI. V was clipped by 6 bases and J by 10 bases, with 13 bases between them. This CDR3 region has 12 residues. CDR3 loop: CASSQDGEIQYF. CDR3 DNA: TGTGCCAGCAGCCAAGACGGGGAGATTCAGTACTTC.

The chain has TRBV30 and TRBJ1-6; D remains ambiguous. The V and J ends lost 3 bases and 4 bases respectively, with 4 bases between them. Germline loops: CDR1 GTSNPN, CDR2 SVGIG (reference sequence). The CDR3 extends over 12 amino acids. The CDR3 region has the DNA TGTGCCTGGAGGCTGTATAATTCACCCCTCCACTTT. Translation: CAWRLYNSPLHF.

This clone was seen a single time. The chain couples TRBV7-6 to TRBJ2-6, with unresolved D. With 5 bases removed from V and 1 base from J, the gap between germline ends came to 9 bases. Germline V gene sequence: CDR1 SGHVS, CDR2 FNYEAQ. The CDR3 loop spans 15 amino acids. Here the CDR3 DNA reads TGTGCCAGCAGCCAGTCCCTATCTGGGGCCAACGTCCTGACTTTC. This translates into CASSQSLSGANVLTF.

The chain recombines TRBV4-3 with TRBJ1-2, with 7 bases fitting TRBD1. The CDR3 is made up of 16 amino acids. The V and J ends lost 1 base and 3 bases, in that order; junction bases with no gene match: 8. CDR1 and CDR2 (germline): LGHNA, YSLEER. In DNA form, the CDR3 reads TGCGCCAGCAGCCAAGTGGGAATAACAGGGGACTATGGCTACACCTTC. Residues: CASSQVGITGDYGYTF.

The genes are TRBV2 and TRBJ1-2; D unresolved. Germline CDR1 and CDR2: SNHLY and FYNNEI. Trimming removed 10 bases at V and 5 bases at J, with 17 bases between. This CDR3 region has 13 residues. CDR3 in DNA: TGTGCCACCAGACCGGGTCCTTCATATGGCTACACCTTC. Protein sequence: CATRPGPSYGYTF.

Notes on this clone: The same CDR3 also results from other DNA sequences found in this sample. V is TRBV18 and J is TRBJ2-7, with a weak D call TRBD1 (5 bases). This CDR3 spans 13 amino acids. V was shortened by 3 bases and J by 4 bases, with 10 bases between the two germline ends. From germline, CDR1 is KGHSH and CDR2 LQKENI. The CDR3 here is CASSPSQGYEQYF. The CDR3 nucleotides are TGTGCCAGCTCACCCTCCCAGGGTTACGAGCAGTACTTC.

The CDR3 reads CALKDGINEKLFF. The DNA for the CDR3 is TGTGCTCTAAAGGACGGAATAAATGAAAAACTGTTTTTT. This chain connects TRBV30 to TRBJ1-4; D gene ambiguous. Germline CDR1 reads GTSNPN; CDR2 reads SVGIG (reference sequence). The CDR3 is 13 amino acids.

The rearrangement links TRBV5-1 to TRBJ2-6, with 7 positions matching TRBD1. Unmatched junction bases numbered 8, after V lost 4 bases and J lost 4 bases. The CDR3 is 16 amino acids. Germline CDR1 SGHRS, CDR2 YFSETQ. The CDR3, as DNA: TGCGCCAGCAGCGTCGACAGGGCGGCGGGGGCCAACGTCCTGACTTTC. Protein product: CASSVDRAAGANVLTF. Full variable domain (missing parts from reference TRBV5-1 and TRBJ2-6): KAGVTQTPRYLIKTRGQQVTLSCSPISGHRSVSWYQQTPGQGLQFLFEYFSETQRNKGNFPGRFSGRQFSNSRSEMNVSTLELGDSALYLCASSVDRAAGANVLTFGAGSRLTVL.

The chain combines TRBV4-3 with TRBJ2-1, with 10 bases lining up with TRBD2. Germline V gene lookup returns CDR1 LGHNA and CDR2 YSLEER. The V segment lost 0 bases and the J segment 6 bases; nucleotides outside the gene matches: 5. The CDR3 has 16 amino acids. The CDR3 bases are TGCGCCAGCAGCCAAGAAAGCGGGAGGGCCCCCAATGAGCAGTTCTTC. It translates to CASSQESGRAPNEQFF.